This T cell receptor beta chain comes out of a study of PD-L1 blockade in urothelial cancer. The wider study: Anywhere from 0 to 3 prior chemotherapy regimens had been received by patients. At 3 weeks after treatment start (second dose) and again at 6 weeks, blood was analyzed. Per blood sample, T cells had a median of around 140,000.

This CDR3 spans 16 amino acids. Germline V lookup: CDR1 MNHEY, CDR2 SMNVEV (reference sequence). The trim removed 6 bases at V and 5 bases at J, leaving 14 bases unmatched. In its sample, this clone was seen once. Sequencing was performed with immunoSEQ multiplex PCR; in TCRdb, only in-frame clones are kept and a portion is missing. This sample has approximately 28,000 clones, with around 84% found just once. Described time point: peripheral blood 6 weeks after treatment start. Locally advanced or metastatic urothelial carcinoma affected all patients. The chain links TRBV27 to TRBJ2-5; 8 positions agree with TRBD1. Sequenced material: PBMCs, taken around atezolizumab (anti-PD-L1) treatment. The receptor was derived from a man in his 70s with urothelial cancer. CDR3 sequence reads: CASRLNQGAGAETQYF. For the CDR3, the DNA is TGTGCCAGCAGATTAAACCAGGGGGCGGGCGCGGAGACCCAGTACTTC.